This TCR beta chain is from a study of vaccination and CD4 T cells after COVID-19. Looking at the study overall: Six males and four females constituted the convalescent cohort, two of whom were Hispanic. Culture controls were given either a CEFX pool, an HIV-1 Nef pool, or no peptide.

As to treatment: approximately nine-day PBMC culture with coronavirus spike peptide pools or control peptides (ViraFEST assay). The germline gives CDR1 GTSNPN, CDR2 SVGIG (reference sequence). The CDR3 sequence is 14 residues long. J gave up 4 bases and V 2 bases, and 5 bases lay outside the gene matches. Cultured CD4+ T-cell DNA underwent Oncomine TCR Beta short-read sequencing. TCRdb recomputed calls from the PCR reads with MiXCR, one row per CDR3 protein. The sample has approximately 3,500 distinct CDR3 sequences, 37% seen once. As for this clonotype: Antigen unknown.

The chain is built from TRBV30 and TRBJ2-5; 9 bases fit TRBD2. The clonotype originates from a human donor who had recovered from COVID-19. Sequenced sample: CD4+ T cells from blood, cultured in vitro. The CDR3 DNA sequence: TGTGCCTGGAGTATGATAGCGGGGGCAGAGACCCAGTACTTC. It encodes CAWSMIAGAETQYF.